The 14 T cell receptor beta chains listed next were all sequenced from one sample in a study of blood T cell repertoires in COVID-19. Assay used: immunoSEQ multiplex PCR; TCRdb lists only in-frame clones, some missing. This repertoire shows about 200,000 clones, 88% found once; its top ten account for around 1.4%. Sequencing input: peripheral blood. The receptors were sampled from a man younger than 35 with active or convalescent COVID-19.

V gene TRBV5-6 combines with J gene TRBJ1-1; D is unclear. CDR1 is SGHDT, CDR2 YYEEEE, per germline. The germline V and J ends were trimmed by 0 bases and 3 bases, with 18 bases remaining between them. The CDR3 is 17 residues long. As DNA, the CDR3 is TGTGCCAGCAGCTTGGTCCGGGAACTCGGAATTTACACTGAAGCTTTCTTT. Protein: CASSLVRELGIYTEAFF.

CDR3 region: CSATSRGGNTEAFF. In nucleotides, the CDR3 is TGCAGCGCCACCTCCAGGGGTGGGAACACTGAAGCTTTCTTT. The chain recombines TRBV29-1 with TRBJ1-1; D perhaps matches TRBD1 (6 bases). From germline, CDR1 is SQVTM and CDR2 ANQGSEA. The CDR3 extends over 14 amino acids. V dropped 7 bases and J dropped 1 base, with 16 bases sitting between them.

The CDR3 region has the DNA TGTGCCAGCTCGGCGGGACAGGGTTCGGGTCAGCCCCAGCATTTT. Translation: CASSAGQGSGQPQHF. This sequence joins TRBV18 and TRBJ1-5; 9 nucleotides align to TRBD1. CDR3 length equals 15 residues. Germline loops: CDR1 KGHSH, CDR2 LQKENI. The V gene end was trimmed by 6 bases and the J gene end by 6 bases; junction bases not matched to a gene: 9.

The chain recombines TRBV10-3 with TRBJ2-1; D possibly corresponds to TRBD2 (5 bases). The CDR3 is 12 residues long. From germline, CDR1 is ENHRY and CDR2 SYGVKD. V lost 6 bases, J lost 5 bases, and 8 bases lay in between. The CDR3 DNA is TGTGCCATCAGCGGACTGAACAATGAGCAGTTCTTC. Its translation is CAISGLNNEQFF.

The V and J genes are TRBV28 and TRBJ2-5; TRBD1 aligns across 8 bases. V gave up 6 bases and J gave up 2 bases; unmatched junction bases: 11. Germline V CDR1 and CDR2: MDHEN, SYDVKM. This CDR3 is built from 16 residues. The CDR3 nucleotides are TGTGCCAGCAGGAGCCCCGCAGGGGGCGGACAAGAGACCCAGTACTTC. Translated: CASRSPAGGGQETQYF.

V is TRBV7-3 and J is TRBJ2-6, with 11 bases matching TRBD2. V trimming: 3 bases; J trimming: 0 bases; junction bases outside the gene matches: 7. The germline V gene has CDR1 SGHTA and CDR2 FQGTGA. This CDR3 region has 19 residues. The CDR3 nucleotides are TGTGCCAGCAGCTTCCCCGCTAGCGGGAGGCCCTCTGGGGCCAACGTCCTGACTTTC. Translated, it gives CASSFPASGRPSGANVLTF.

This clone has just one count. The chain carries TRBV18 and TRBJ1-6; D may be TRBD1 (5 bases). Germline loops: CDR1 KGHSH, CDR2 LQKENI. The CDR3 has 15 amino acids. Trimming took off 5 bases at V and 7 bases at J, with 15 bases between the two ends. CDR3: CASSFEQGPNSPLHF. The CDR3 nucleotides are TGTGCCAGCTCATTCGAGCAGGGCCCCAATTCACCCCTCCACTTT.

The chain recombines TRBV6-5 with TRBJ1-6; 7 bases line up with TRBD1. Germline CDR1 and CDR2: MNHEY and SVGAGI. The CDR3 consists of 15 residues. With 6 bases clipped from V and 6 bases from J, the junction kept 8 bases outside the gene matches. CDR3 sequence: CASRPRQGFNSPLHF. CDR3 DNA: TGTGCCAGCAGACCTAGACAGGGTTTTAATTCACCCCTCCACTTT.

CDR3 sequence: CASRRGGSGQETQYF. CDR3 in DNA: TGTGCCAGCAGGCGGGGTGGGAGCGGACAAGAGACCCAGTACTTC. The chain is built from TRBV2 and TRBJ2-5; D might be TRBD2 (6 bases). The CDR3 length is 15 residues. Germline assignment: CDR1 SNHLY and CDR2 FYNNEI. The germline V and J ends were trimmed by 6 bases and 2 bases, with 16 bases remaining between them.

The chain combines TRBV11-3 with TRBJ1-3, with D possibly matching TRBD1 (5 bases). V lost 5 bases to trimming and J lost 4 bases, with 15 bases between them. In germline, CDR1 is SGHNT, CDR2 YENEEA. The CDR3 spans 15 residues. CDR3 nucleotides: TGTGCCAGCAGCCCCGGACAAGCAGGAGGAAACACCATATATTTT. It codes for CASSPGQAGGNTIYF. Based on the CDR3 plus reference TRBV11-3 and TRBJ1-3, the full variable domain is EAGVVQSPRYKIIEKKQPVAFWCNPISGHNTLYWYLQNLGQGPELLIRYENEEAVDDSQLPKDRFSAERLKGVDSTLKIQPAELGDSAVYLCASSPGQAGGNTIYFGEGSWLTVV.

This rearrangement joins TRBV12-5 to TRBJ1-2; perhaps TRBD1 as D (5 bases). This CDR3 region has 12 residues. Germline-derived CDR1 and CDR2 are LGHNT and FRNRAP. V lost 1 base to trimming and J lost 6 bases, with 6 bases between them. Written as DNA, the CDR3 is TGTGCTAGTGGTTTGGGGGGCGATGGCTACACCTTC. Translating gives CASGLGGDGYTF.

The chain carries TRBV6-2 or TRBV6-3 and TRBJ1-1, with TRBD1 identical over 7 bases. CDR1 MNHEY and CDR2 SVGEGT come from the germline V gene. The CDR3 covers 14 residues. V gave up 6 bases and J gave up 5 bases; unmatched junction bases: 9. The CDR3 is CASSKTQGGTEAFF. In DNA, the CDR3 is TGTGCCAGCAGCAAAACGCAGGGGGGAACTGAAGCTTTCTTT.

The gene calls are TRBV11-2 and TRBJ2-1; 8 positions match TRBD2. This CDR3 has 15 residues. Per germline, CDR1 SGHAT and CDR2 FQNNGV. The junction had 8 bases not matched to a gene; V was cut back by 6 bases and J by 4 bases. CDR3 DNA: TGTGCCAGCAGTCGAGCGGGAGTTGGGTACAATGAGCAGTTCTTC. This encodes CASSRAGVGYNEQFF.

The rearrangement links TRBV5-1 to TRBJ2-7; 9 bases are shared with TRBD2. J gave up 4 bases and V 3 bases, and 8 bases lay outside the gene matches. This CDR3 comprises 15 residues. Looked up from germline, CDR1 is SGHRS and CDR2 is YFSETQ. In nucleotides, the CDR3 is TGCGCCAGCAGCTCAAGCGGGAGGTCGCTATACGAGCAGTACTTC. Amino acid sequence: CASSSSGRSLYEQYF. The whole variable domain, remainder taken from reference TRBV5-1 and TRBJ2-7, is KAGVTQTPRYLIKTRGQQVTLSCSPISGHRSVSWYQQTPGQGLQFLFEYFSETQRNKGNFPGRFSGRQFSNSRSEMNVSTLELGDSALYLCASSSSGRSLYEQYFGPGTRLTVT.